What follows are 8 T cell receptor beta chains derived from one specimen sequenced in a study of regulatory T cells in long-lasting Graves disease. Indicated time point: newly diagnosed GD, antithyroid drugs for less than 3 months. Construction of the TCR library relied on RNA isolated from PBMCs. Through Arm-PCR of CDR3 regions and iRepertoire HTBI primers, TCR beta libraries were built. A single record per CDR3 protein comes from TCRdb applying MiXCR to the multiplex PCR reads. The table lists around 500,000 distinct CDR3 sequences, roughly 13% of them singletons. This same sample was also taken into another study, of T cells in Graves' hyperthyroidism and ophthalmopathy.

The specimen comprised peripheral blood mononuclear cells (PBMCs), sampled at new diagnosis, from a patient treated with antithyroid drugs. The receptors here all came from a young man with Graves disease.

The rearrangement uses TRBV29-1 and TRBJ1-1; D call uncertain. The V and J ends lost 5 bases and 11 bases respectively, with 15 bases between them. This CDR3 contains 11 residues. CDR1 and CDR2 from the germline V gene are SQVTM and ANQGSEA. In DNA form, the CDR3 reads TGCAGCGTTTTTGAAGCGGCCGGCGCTTTCTTT. This encodes CSVFEAAGAFF.

This clonotype was picked up many times. The chain links TRBV13 to TRBJ2-7, with D possibly TRBD1 on 7 matching bases. V was clipped by 4 bases and J by 3 bases, with 19 bases between them. Germline V lookup: CDR1 PRHDT, CDR2 FYEKMQ (reference sequence). The CDR3 consists of 16 residues. CDR3 coding DNA: TGTGCCAGCAGCTCCCGGACAGGTAGGAGGGTCTACGAGCAGTACTTC. This codes for CASSSRTGRRVYEQYF.

This chain joins TRBV6-2 or TRBV6-3 and TRBJ2-4; no clear D. CDR1 is MNHEY and CDR2 is SVGEGT in the germline V gene. The CDR3 extends over 11 amino acids. V gave up 8 bases and J gave up 1 base, with 3 bases separating them. As DNA, the CDR3 is TGTGCCAGCCTGGCCAAAAACATTCAGTACTTC. It yields the protein CASLAKNIQYF.

This clonotype showed up many times. The chain links TRBV10-3 to TRBJ1-1; a possible D gene is TRBD1 (5 bases). CDR1 is ENHRY, CDR2 SYGVKD, per germline. The CDR3 is 14 residues long. V was shortened by 3 bases and J by 1 base, with 9 bases between the two germline ends. The CDR3 DNA sequence: TGTGCCATCAGTGATGGGGGAACGAACACTGAAGCTTTCTTT. Protein sequence: CAISDGGTNTEAFF.

This clonotype has at least ten counts. This chain joins TRBV14 and TRBJ2-1; no definite D call. CDR1 SGHDN and CDR2 FVKESK come from the germline V gene. The CDR3 runs 13 residues. V was cut by 1 base and J by 7 bases, with 8 bases left in between. The CDR3 bases are TGTGCCAGCAGCCAAGTTGAGCCTAATGAGCAGTTCTTC. Translating gives CASSQVEPNEQFF.

This clonotype was counted at least ten times. CDR3 nucleotides: TGTGCCAGCAGTTACATCCCCGCGAACACCGGGGAGCTGTTTTTT. Translation: CASSYIPANTGELFF. V and J are TRBV6-5 and TRBJ2-2; no clear D gene. CDR3 length: 15 residues. The germline CDR1 and CDR2 sequences are MNHEY and SVGAGI. V was cut by 2 bases and J by 0 bases, with 7 bases left in between.

This clonotype was seen many times. V gene TRBV7-9 combines with J gene TRBJ2-1; the D call may be TRBD1 or TRBD2 (6 bases each). Deletions cut 5 bases from V and 9 bases from J, with 14 bases between. This CDR3 region has 13 residues. Germline CDR1 reads SEHNR; CDR2 reads FQNEAQ (reference sequence). The CDR3 spells CASSPGLGAEQFF. In DNA, the CDR3 is TGTGCCAGCAGCCCGGGACTGGGGGCTGAGCAGTTCTTC.

At least ten counts were recorded for this clonotype. Written as DNA, the CDR3 is TGTGCCAGCAGTTTAGCGGAGCAGCGGCAGCAGTTCTTC. As protein: CASSLAEQRQQFF. The V gene is TRBV12-3 or TRBV12-4, the J gene TRBJ2-1; a weak D match, TRBD2 (5 bases). CDR3 length equals 13 residues. V was cut by 0 bases and J by 11 bases, with 11 bases left in between.